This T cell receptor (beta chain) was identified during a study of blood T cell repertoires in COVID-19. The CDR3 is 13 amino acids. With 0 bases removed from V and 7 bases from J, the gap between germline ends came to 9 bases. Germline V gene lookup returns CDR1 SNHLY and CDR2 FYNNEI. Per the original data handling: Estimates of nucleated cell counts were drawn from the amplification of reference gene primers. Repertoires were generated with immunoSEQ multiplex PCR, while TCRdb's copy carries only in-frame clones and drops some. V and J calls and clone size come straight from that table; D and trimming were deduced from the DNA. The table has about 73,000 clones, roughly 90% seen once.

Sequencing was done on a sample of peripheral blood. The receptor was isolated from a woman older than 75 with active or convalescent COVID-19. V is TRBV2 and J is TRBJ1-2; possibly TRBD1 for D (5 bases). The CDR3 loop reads CASSEALQGGYTF. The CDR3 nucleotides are TGTGCCAGCAGTGAAGCGCTGCAGGGTGGCTACACCTTC.